Listed below are T cell receptor beta chains from one sample, sequenced in a study of T cell responses to AZD1222 COVID-19 vaccine. Only in-frame clones appear in the TCRdb table, and some are missing; sequencing was by immunoSEQ multiplex PCR. In the table there are 100,000 to 150,000 clones, 88% of which are singletons. This specimen was peripheral blood, taken on day 0 of AZD1222 vaccination. The receptors stem from an adult in good health. The CDR3 runs from the conserved cysteine through the conserved F or W. The D gene is left open where the match is weak. The size field is filled for only some rows; it gives once, few, many or a size class.

v_call: TRBV11-2; clone_size: .; j_call: TRBJ1-1; d_call: TRBD1; cdr3_nt: TGTGCCAGCTCAGGACAGGGGGACACTGAAGCTTTCTTT; cdr3_aa: CASSGQGDTEAFF
v_call: TRBV7-6; clone_size: .; j_call: TRBJ2-1; d_call: .; cdr3_nt: TGTGCCAGCAGCTCAAGCTCCTACAATGAGCAGTTCTTC; cdr3_aa: CASSSSSYNEQFF
v_call: TRBV4-3; clone_size: once; j_call: TRBJ2-3; d_call: .; cdr3_nt: TGCGCCATAGGCCACGACAGCCCTGAAGATACGCAGTATTTT; cdr3_aa: CAIGHDSPEDTQYF
v_call: TRBV28; clone_size: .; j_call: TRBJ1-4; d_call: .; cdr3_nt: TGTGCCAGCAGTCCCGGATCACGAAAACTGTTTTTT; cdr3_aa: CASSPGSRKLFF
v_call: TRBV28; clone_size: .; j_call: TRBJ1-2; d_call: TRBD1; cdr3_nt: TGTGCCAGCAGTTTAAACCGGGGGACAGCCCGCTATGGCTACACCTTC; cdr3_aa: CASSLNRGTARYGYTF
v_call: TRBV6-5; clone_size: .; j_call: TRBJ1-1; d_call: .; cdr3_nt: TGTGCCAGCAGTTCGGGACTCCTGAACACTGAAGCTTTCTTT; cdr3_aa: CASSSGLLNTEAFF
v_call: TRBV29-1; clone_size: .; j_call: TRBJ2-5; d_call: TRBD2; cdr3_nt: TGCAGTATAGCGGGACAAGAGACCCAGTACTTC; cdr3_aa: CSIAGQETQYF
v_call: TRBV5-6; clone_size: .; j_call: TRBJ2-5; d_call: .; cdr3_nt: TGTGCCAGCAGCCTCCGGGCGGGGAACCAAGAGACCCAGTACTTC; cdr3_aa: CASSLRAGNQETQYF
v_call: TRBV7-2; clone_size: .; j_call: TRBJ2-7; d_call: .; cdr3_nt: TGTGCCAGCAGCCTCACGGGGCACGAGCAGTACTTC; cdr3_aa: CASSLTGHEQYF
v_call: TRBV10-1; clone_size: .; j_call: TRBJ2-2; d_call: .; cdr3_nt: TGCGCCAGCAGCCAGGACAGCACCGGGGAGCTGTTTTTT; cdr3_aa: CASSQDSTGELFF
v_call: TRBV5-8; clone_size: .; j_call: TRBJ1-6; d_call: .; cdr3_nt: TGTGCCAGCAGCTTGGGCAGGAATAATTCACCCCTCCACTTT; cdr3_aa: CASSLGRNNSPLHF
v_call: TRBV3-1/TRBV3-2; clone_size: .; j_call: TRBJ2-7; d_call: .; cdr3_nt: TGTGCCAGCAGCCAACCACAGGGAGGCAGGAGCGAGCAGTACTTC; cdr3_aa: CASSQPQGGRSEQYF
v_call: TRBV11-3; clone_size: few; j_call: TRBJ1-2; d_call: .; cdr3_nt: TGTGCCAGCAGCTTAACCGGGACAAATAACTATGGCTACACCTTC; cdr3_aa: CASSLTGTNNYGYTF
v_call: TRBV11-3; clone_size: once; j_call: TRBJ1-1; d_call: .; cdr3_nt: TGTGCCAGCAGCCCCGCGGGAGCAATGAACACTGAAGCTTTCTTT; cdr3_aa: CASSPAGAMNTEAFF
v_call: TRBV28; clone_size: .; j_call: TRBJ1-6; d_call: .; cdr3_nt: TGTGCCAGCATGATCTCGATTACTAATTCACCCCTCCACTTT; cdr3_aa: CASMISITNSPLHF
v_call: TRBV20-1; clone_size: .; j_call: TRBJ1-5; d_call: .; cdr3_nt: TGCAGTGCTAGTCCCCGCTCCGAACCCCAGCATTTT; cdr3_aa: CSASPRSEPQHF
v_call: TRBV27; clone_size: .; j_call: TRBJ2-1; d_call: TRBD1; cdr3_nt: TGTGCCAGCAGTTCACCCTACAGGGGGCGGACCTACAATGAGCAGTTCTTC; cdr3_aa: CASSSPYRGRTYNEQFF